This TCR beta chain was sequenced for a study of blood T cell repertoires in COVID-19. About the research overall: COVID-19 samples from acute and convalescent phases originated in the United States, Italy and Spain. PBMCs, B-cell-depleted T cells, or T cells provided the cDNA or gDNA that made up the material.

In the source study's methods: Reference gene primer amplification in the assay estimated nucleated cell counts. Some clones are missing from TCRdb's copy, which holds only in-frame ones; the method was immunoSEQ multiplex PCR. For V, J and clone size, that table is used; D and trimming come from the DNA. Of 45,000 to 65,000 clones in the sample, approximately 88% were seen once. This CDR3 region has 15 residues. Germline values: CDR1 MNHEY, CDR2 SVGEGT. V was shortened by 4 bases and J by 0 bases, with 12 bases between the two germline ends. V gene TRBV6-2 or TRBV6-3 combines with J gene TRBJ1-2; tentative D call: TRBD1 (6 bases). The sequenced sample was peripheral blood. The receptor comes from a human donor in a cohort sampled during active COVID-19. CDR3 nucleotides: TGTGCCAGCAGTTCCCCGACAGGTACTAACTATGGCTACACCTTC. Translating it yields CASSSPTGTNYGYTF.